The entry below gives a single T cell receptor beta chain sequence along with its context. This entry belongs to a study of post-analysis software for immune sequencing data. Unique molecular identifiers were present in the TCR beta cDNA libraries. TCRdb reanalysed the PCR reads using MiXCR and keeps one entry per CDR3 protein. The sample lists about 540,000 distinct CDR3 sequences, around a third occurring once. Sequencing was performed on blood. This sequence originates from a girl under 18 with multiple sclerosis.

Here the CDR3 DNA reads TGTGCCAGCAGTTACGGGGGAATTCAAGAGACCCAGTACTTC. Translating it yields CASSYGGIQETQYF. The chain is built from TRBV6-6 and TRBJ2-5, with D perhaps TRBD1 or TRBD2 (5 bases each). Germline CDR1 is MNHNY and CDR2 is SVGAGI (reference sequence). V gave up 2 bases and J gave up 2 bases, with 9 bases separating them. This CDR3 has 14 residues.